A single T cell receptor beta chain is shown here with its context. The antigen remains unidentified. The donors were in the 120-subject validation cohort; that cohort was separate from the approximately 700-subject first cohort. Some clones are missing from TCRdb's copy, which holds only in-frame ones; the method was immunoSEQ multiplex PCR. This sample has about 240,000 clones; about 83% occur once, and the top ten carry around 2.6%. The entry originates in a study of cytomegalovirus exposure and HLA in healthy donors. Study-level findings and limits: The tendency of first-cohort TCR clusters to co-occur in the approximately 110 validation repertoires was identified by a subsequent analysis.

The germline gives CDR1 SNHLY, CDR2 FYNNEI. After removal of 7 bases from V and 7 bases from J, the junction contained 13 bases not matched to a gene. This CDR3 spans 15 amino acids. Sequenced: PBMCs. The chain employs TRBV2 and TRBJ1-2; TRBD1 matches 9 bases. This TCR came from a man younger than 30 in good health and CMV-seronegative. DNA for the CDR3: TGTGCCAGCATACCCGGGACAGGGCCGATGGGTGGCTACACCTTC. This encodes CASIPGTGPMGGYTF.